These 17 T cell receptor beta chains were sequenced from one sample in a study of T cells in Graves' hyperthyroidism and ophthalmopathy. The investigators amplified TCR beta CDR3 regions from RNA transcripts. First-round RT-PCR of the TCR CDR3 relied on the HTBI primer set. One entry per CDR3 protein, called by TCRdb with MiXCR from the multiplex PCR reads. The sample lists roughly 510,000 distinct CDR3 sequences, 46% occurring once. The sample was peripheral blood or thyroid tissue (not recorded which). These receptors were taken from an adult woman with Graves' disease, either hyperthyroidism or ophthalmopathy (not recorded which).

This clonotype was picked up many times. The chain uses TRBV2 and TRBJ2-2; no definite D call. V lost 7 bases and J 0 bases, leaving 6 bases between the germline ends. The CDR3 has 13 residues. CDR1 is SNHLY and CDR2 is FYNNEI in the germline V gene. The CDR3 is CASIRANTGELFF. Here the CDR3 DNA reads TGTGCCAGCATTCGGGCGAACACCGGGGAGCTGTTTTTT.

On this clonotype: This may come from a read error, since a much larger clone is one base off. The chain links TRBV7-9 to TRBJ2-7; D perhaps matches TRBD1 (6 bases). The CDR3 runs 16 residues. Looked up from germline, CDR1 is SEHNR and CDR2 is FQNEAQ (reference sequence). The CDR3 reads CASSSGPQGQTYEQYF. As DNA, the CDR3 is TGCGCCAGCAGCTCAGGGCCACAGGGTCAGACCTACGAGCAGTACTTC.

This clonotype has a count of ten or more. The V and J genes are TRBV19 and TRBJ2-2; 7 nucleotides match TRBD2. The CDR3 is 15 amino acids. The germline CDR1 and CDR2 sequences are LNHDA and SQIVND (reference sequence). V shed 7 bases, J shed 4 bases, and the junction held 9 bases outside the gene matches. CDR3 nucleotides: TGTGCCAGTACCCGTGGACTAGGAGGCACCGGGGAGCTGTTTTTT. It translates to CASTRGLGGTGELFF.

This clonotype appeared many times. This rearrangement joins TRBV20-1 to TRBJ2-5; D not resolved. CDR1 and CDR2 from the germline V gene are DFQATT and SNEGSKA (reference sequence). The CDR3 covers 13 residues. V lost 3 bases to trimming and J lost 0 bases, with 8 bases between them. CDR3 amino acids: CSASRSYQETQYF. CDR3 nucleotides: TGCAGTGCTAGTAGATCGTACCAAGAGACCCAGTACTTC.

The chain employs TRBV29-1 and TRBJ2-5; D remains unclear. The germline V and J ends were trimmed by 4 bases and 3 bases, with 6 bases remaining between them. The CDR3 has 11 amino acids. Germline V gene lookup returns CDR1 SQVTM and CDR2 ANQGSEA. The CDR3 loop is CSVVGKETQYF. In nucleotides, the CDR3 is TGCAGCGTTGTCGGAAAAGAGACCCAGTACTTC.

The V gene is TRBV10-3, the J gene TRBJ1-3; D may be TRBD1 (6 bases). CDR3 length: 17 amino acids. Trimming took off 4 bases at V and 0 bases at J, with 16 bases between the two ends. Germline-derived CDR1 and CDR2 are ENHRY and SYGVKD. For the CDR3, the DNA is TGTGCCATCAGTGCACCCAGGGGTTATGACTCTGGAAACACCATATATTTT. Encoded protein: CAISAPRGYDSGNTIYF.

V and J are TRBV28 and TRBJ1-2, with 7 bases fitting TRBD1. The length of the CDR3 is 14 residues. V gave up 5 bases and J gave up 3 bases; unmatched junction bases: 6. In germline, CDR1 is MDHEN, CDR2 SYDVKM. The CDR3, as DNA: TGTGCCAGCAGTCCCACGACAGGGTACTATGGCTACACCTTC. Protein sequence: CASSPTTGYYGYTF.

The chain has TRBV29-1 and TRBJ1-6; no clear D. The CDR3 covers 11 residues. Germline loops: CDR1 SQVTM, CDR2 ANQGSEA. Trimming stripped 7 bases from V and 7 bases from J, with 8 bases between. The CDR3 protein is CSGGVNSPLHF. The CDR3 bases are TGCAGCGGTGGTGTGAATTCACCCCTCCACTTT.

This clonotype was seen more than once but under ten times. The chain carries TRBV20-1 and TRBJ2-5; 7 bases are shared with TRBD1. CDR1 is DFQATT, CDR2 SNEGSKA, per germline (reference sequence). V lost 0 bases and J lost 2; bases outside the gene matches: 6. CDR3 length: 15 residues. Written as DNA, the CDR3 is TGCAGTGCTAGAGACGCACAGGGGCGGCAAGAGACCCAGTACTTC. Amino acid sequence: CSARDAQGRQETQYF.

This clonotype was counted at least ten times. The chain employs TRBV20-1 and TRBJ2-7, with TRBD2 matching 7 bases. The CDR3 runs 14 residues. Germline V gives CDR1 DFQATT, CDR2 SNEGSKA (reference sequence). Unmatched junction bases numbered 10, after V lost 1 base and J lost 7 bases. This chain's CDR3 is CSARGTGGSGEQYF. Here the CDR3 DNA reads TGCAGTGCTAGAGGCACGGGGGGTAGCGGAGAGCAGTACTTC.

The J gene is TRBJ1-1, the V gene TRBV10-3; 9 nucleotides agree with TRBD1. Trimming cost V 4 bases and J 1 base; bases outside gene matches: 1. Germline-derived CDR1 and CDR2 are ENHRY and SYGVKD. The CDR3 totals 14 residues. The CDR3 protein is CAISVTGGNTEAFF. CDR3 coding DNA: TGTGCCATCAGTGTGACAGGGGGGAACACTGAAGCTTTCTTT.

This clonotype was counted only a few times. The chain combines TRBV6-5 with TRBJ2-7, with D tentatively TRBD1 (6 bases). The V and J ends lost 6 bases and 0 bases respectively, with 15 bases between them. The CDR3 contains 15 residues. Germline-derived CDR1 and CDR2 are MNHEY and SVGAGI. The CDR3 nucleotides read TGTGCCAGCAGACGCGAAACAGGGAGCTCCTACGAGCAGTACTTC. It specifies CASRRETGSSYEQYF.

The chain carries TRBV7-6 and TRBJ1-4, with D perhaps matching TRBD1 (5 bases). V lost 5 bases, J lost 8 bases, and 24 bases lay in between. Germline V lookup: CDR1 SGHVS, CDR2 FNYEAQ. This CDR3 region has 17 residues. This CDR3 is CASSLPNAGSFGEKLFF. DNA of the CDR3: TGTGCCAGCAGCCTCCCAAACGCAGGGTCCTTTGGGGAAAAACTGTTTTTT.

The V and J genes are TRBV2 and TRBJ2-7, with D possibly being TRBD2 (6 bases). Trimming took off 4 bases at V and 3 bases at J, with 10 bases between the two ends. The length of the CDR3 is 13 residues. In germline, CDR1 is SNHLY, CDR2 FYNNEI. CDR3 sequence reads: CASSGLVGYEQYF. In nucleotides, the CDR3 is TGTGCCAGCAGTGGACTAGTAGGCTACGAGCAGTACTTC.

This chain uses TRBV7-2 with TRBJ1-1; D is ambiguous. Deletions cut 5 bases from V and 5 bases from J, with 12 bases between. Per germline, CDR1 SGHTA and CDR2 FQGNSA. The CDR3 is 13 amino acids. The CDR3 DNA sequence: TGTGCCAGCAGCCCGACGGGGATTACTGAAGCTTTCTTT. Translating it yields CASSPTGITEAFF.

V gene TRBV7-8 combines with J gene TRBJ2-6; D is uncertain. The CDR3 loop spans 17 amino acids. Per germline, CDR1 SGHVS and CDR2 FQNEAQ. V was cut by 3 bases and J by 1 base, with 13 bases left in between. The CDR3 nucleotides read TGTGCCAGCAGCTTTTCGGCGCCCCTTTCTGGGGCCAACGTCCTGACTTTC. It is translated as CASSFSAPLSGANVLTF.

This chain connects TRBV5-1 to TRBJ1-6; 10 bases are shared with TRBD1. Germline loops: CDR1 SGHRS, CDR2 YFSETQ. The CDR3 loop spans 18 amino acids. V shed 3 bases, J shed 9 bases, and the junction held 15 bases outside the gene matches. The CDR3 nucleotides are TGCGCCAGCAGCTATTCGCCCGGGACAGGGGCCGGGGGTTCACCCCTCCACTTT. Translated, it gives CASSYSPGTGAGGSPLHF.